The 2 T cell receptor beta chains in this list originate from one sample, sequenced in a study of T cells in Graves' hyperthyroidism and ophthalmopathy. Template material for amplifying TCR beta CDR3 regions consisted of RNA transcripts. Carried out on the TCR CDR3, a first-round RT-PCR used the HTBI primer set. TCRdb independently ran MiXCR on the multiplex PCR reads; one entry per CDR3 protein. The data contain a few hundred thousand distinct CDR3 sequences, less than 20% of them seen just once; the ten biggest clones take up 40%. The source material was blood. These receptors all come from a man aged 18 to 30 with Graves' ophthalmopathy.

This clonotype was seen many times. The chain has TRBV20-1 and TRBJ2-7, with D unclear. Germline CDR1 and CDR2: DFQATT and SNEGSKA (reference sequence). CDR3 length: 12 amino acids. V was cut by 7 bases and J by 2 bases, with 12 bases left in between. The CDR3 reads CSEREYAYEQYF. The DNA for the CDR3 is TGCAGTGAAAGGGAATACGCCTACGAGCAGTACTTC.

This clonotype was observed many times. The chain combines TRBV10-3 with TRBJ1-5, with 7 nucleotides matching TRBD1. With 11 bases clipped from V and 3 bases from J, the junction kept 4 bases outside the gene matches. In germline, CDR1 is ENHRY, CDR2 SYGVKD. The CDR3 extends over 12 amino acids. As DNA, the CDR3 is TGTGCCGCGGGACAGTCCAATCAGCCCCAGCATTTT. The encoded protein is CAAGQSNQPQHF.